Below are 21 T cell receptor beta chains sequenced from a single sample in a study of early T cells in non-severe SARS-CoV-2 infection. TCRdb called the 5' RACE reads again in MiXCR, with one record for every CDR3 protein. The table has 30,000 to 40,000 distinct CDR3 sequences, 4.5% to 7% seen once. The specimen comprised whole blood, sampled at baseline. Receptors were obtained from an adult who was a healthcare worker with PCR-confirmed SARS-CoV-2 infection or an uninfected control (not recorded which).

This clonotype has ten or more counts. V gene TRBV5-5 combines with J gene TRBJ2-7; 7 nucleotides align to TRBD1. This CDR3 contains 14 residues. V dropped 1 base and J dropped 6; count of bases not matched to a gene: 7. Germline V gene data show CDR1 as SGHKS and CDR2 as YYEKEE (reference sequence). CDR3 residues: CASSLRQGSSEQYF. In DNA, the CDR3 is TGTGCCAGCAGCTTGAGACAGGGATCGTCCGAGCAGTACTTC.

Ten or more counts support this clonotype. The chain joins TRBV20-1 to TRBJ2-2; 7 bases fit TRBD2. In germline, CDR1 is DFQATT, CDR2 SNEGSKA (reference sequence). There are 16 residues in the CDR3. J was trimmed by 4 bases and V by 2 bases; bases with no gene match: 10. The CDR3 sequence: CSARSWEGGPTGELFF. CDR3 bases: TGCAGTGCTAGATCTTGGGAGGGAGGGCCCACCGGGGAGCTGTTTTTT.

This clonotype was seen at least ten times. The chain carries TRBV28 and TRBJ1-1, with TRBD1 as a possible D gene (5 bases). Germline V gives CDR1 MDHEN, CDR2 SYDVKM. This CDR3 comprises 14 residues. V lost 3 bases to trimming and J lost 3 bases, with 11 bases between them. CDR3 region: CASSLGTFYTEAFF. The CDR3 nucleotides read TGTGCCAGCAGTTTGGGGACTTTCTACACTGAAGCTTTCTTT.

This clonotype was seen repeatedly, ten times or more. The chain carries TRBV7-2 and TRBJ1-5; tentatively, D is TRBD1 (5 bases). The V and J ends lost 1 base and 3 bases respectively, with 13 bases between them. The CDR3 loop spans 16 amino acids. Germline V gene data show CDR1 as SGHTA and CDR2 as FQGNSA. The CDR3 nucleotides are TGTGCCAGCAGCTTAGGGGGCCTGGGGACCAATCAGCCCCAGCATTTT. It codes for CASSLGGLGTNQPQHF. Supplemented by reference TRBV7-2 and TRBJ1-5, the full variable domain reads GAGVSQSPSNKVTEKGKDVELRCDPISGHTALYWYRQSLGQGLEFLIYFQGNSAPDKSGLPSDRFSAERTGGSVSTLTIQRTQQEDSAVYLCASSLGGLGTNQPQHFGDGTRLSIL.

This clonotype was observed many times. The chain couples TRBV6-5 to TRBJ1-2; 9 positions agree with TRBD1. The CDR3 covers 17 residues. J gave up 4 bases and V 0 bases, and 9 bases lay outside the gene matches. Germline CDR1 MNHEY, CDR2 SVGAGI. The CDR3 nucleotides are TGTGCCAGCAGTTACTCCCAACAGGGGGCAAGCGGCTATGGCTACACCTTC. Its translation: CASSYSQQGASGYGYTF.

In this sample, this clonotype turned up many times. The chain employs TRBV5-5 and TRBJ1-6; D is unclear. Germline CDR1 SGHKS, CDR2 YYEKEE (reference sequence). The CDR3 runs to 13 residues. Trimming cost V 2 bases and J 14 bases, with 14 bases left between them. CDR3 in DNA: TGTGCCAGCAGCTTCGAGGGATCGCCGACCCTCCACTTT. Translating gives CASSFEGSPTLHF.

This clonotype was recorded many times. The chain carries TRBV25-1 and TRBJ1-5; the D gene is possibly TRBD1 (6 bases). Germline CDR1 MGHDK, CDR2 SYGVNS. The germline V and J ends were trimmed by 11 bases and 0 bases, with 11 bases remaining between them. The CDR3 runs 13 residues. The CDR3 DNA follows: TGTGCCCAAGCAGGGGATAGCAATCAGCCCCAGCATTTT. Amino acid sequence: CAQAGDSNQPQHF.

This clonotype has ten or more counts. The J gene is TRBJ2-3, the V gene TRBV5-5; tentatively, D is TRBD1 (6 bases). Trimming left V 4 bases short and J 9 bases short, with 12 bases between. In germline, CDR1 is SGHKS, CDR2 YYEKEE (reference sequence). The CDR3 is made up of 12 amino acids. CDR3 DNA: TGTGCCAGCAGCGGGGACATCACGACGCAGTATTTT. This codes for CASSGDITTQYF. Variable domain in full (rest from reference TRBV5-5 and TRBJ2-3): DAGVTQSPTHLIKTRGQQVTLRCSPISGHKSVSWYQQVLGQGPQFIFQYYEKEERGRGNFPDRFSARQFPNYSSELNVNALLLGDSALYLCASSGDITTQYFGPGTRLTVL.

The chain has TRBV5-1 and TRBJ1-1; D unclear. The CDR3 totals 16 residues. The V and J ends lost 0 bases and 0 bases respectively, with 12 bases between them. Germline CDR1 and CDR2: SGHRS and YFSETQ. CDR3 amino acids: CASSLARDPMNTEAFF. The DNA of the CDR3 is TGCGCCAGCAGCTTGGCAAGGGATCCCATGAACACTGAAGCTTTCTTT.

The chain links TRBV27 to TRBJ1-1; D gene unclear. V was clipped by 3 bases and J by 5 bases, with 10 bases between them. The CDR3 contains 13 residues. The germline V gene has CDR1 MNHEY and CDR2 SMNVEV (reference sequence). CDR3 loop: CASSFSGRTEAFF. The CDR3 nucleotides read TGTGCCAGCAGTTTTAGCGGGCGTACTGAAGCTTTCTTT.

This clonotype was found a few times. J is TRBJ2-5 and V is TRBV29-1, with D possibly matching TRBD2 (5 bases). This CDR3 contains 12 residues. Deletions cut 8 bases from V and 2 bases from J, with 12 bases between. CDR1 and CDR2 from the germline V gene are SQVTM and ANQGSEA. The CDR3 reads CSLLGGQETQYF. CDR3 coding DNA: TGCAGCCTCCTCGGCGGGCAAGAGACCCAGTACTTC.

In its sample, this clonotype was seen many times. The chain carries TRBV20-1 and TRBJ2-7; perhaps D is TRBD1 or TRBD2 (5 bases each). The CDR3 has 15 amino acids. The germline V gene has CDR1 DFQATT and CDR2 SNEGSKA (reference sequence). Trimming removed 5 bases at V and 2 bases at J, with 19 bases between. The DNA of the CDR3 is TGCAGTGCTCGAGGGGTACAAGGGGCAACCTACGAGCAGTACTTC. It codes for CSARGVQGATYEQYF.

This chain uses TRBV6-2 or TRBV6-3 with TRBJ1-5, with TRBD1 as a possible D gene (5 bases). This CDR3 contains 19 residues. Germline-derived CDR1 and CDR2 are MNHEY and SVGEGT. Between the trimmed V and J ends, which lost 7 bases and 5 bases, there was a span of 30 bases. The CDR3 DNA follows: TGTGCCAGCACCCACGGGATAGGGGAGCGCCCCCCGGGGTATCAGCCCCAGCATTTT. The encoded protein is CASTHGIGERPPGYQPQHF.

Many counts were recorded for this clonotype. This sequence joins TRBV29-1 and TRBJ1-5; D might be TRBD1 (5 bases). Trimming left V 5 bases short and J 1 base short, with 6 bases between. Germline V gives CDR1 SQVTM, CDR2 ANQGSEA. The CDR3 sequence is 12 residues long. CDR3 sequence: CSVRDSNQPQHF. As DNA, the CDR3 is TGCAGCGTTCGGGACAGCAATCAGCCCCAGCATTTT.

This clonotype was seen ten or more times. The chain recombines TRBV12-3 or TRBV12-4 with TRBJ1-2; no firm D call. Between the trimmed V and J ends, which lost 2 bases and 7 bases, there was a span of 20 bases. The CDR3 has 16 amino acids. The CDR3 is CASSLYPPGKRSGYTF. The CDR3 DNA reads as TGTGCCAGCAGTTTATACCCCCCCGGGAAGAGGAGTGGCTACACCTTC.

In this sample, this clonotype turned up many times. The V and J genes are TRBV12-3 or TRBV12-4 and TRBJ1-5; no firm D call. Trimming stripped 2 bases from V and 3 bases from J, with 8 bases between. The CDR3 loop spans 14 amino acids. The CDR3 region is CASSLQEVNQPQHF. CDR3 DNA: TGTGCCAGCAGTTTACAGGAGGTCAATCAGCCCCAGCATTTT.

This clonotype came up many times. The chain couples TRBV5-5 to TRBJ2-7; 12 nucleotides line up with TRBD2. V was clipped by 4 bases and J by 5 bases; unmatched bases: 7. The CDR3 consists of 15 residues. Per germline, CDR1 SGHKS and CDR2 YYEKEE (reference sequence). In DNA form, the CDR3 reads TGTGCCAGCAGCCCCCGACTAGCGGGAGAGGACGAGCAGTACTTC. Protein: CASSPRLAGEDEQYF.

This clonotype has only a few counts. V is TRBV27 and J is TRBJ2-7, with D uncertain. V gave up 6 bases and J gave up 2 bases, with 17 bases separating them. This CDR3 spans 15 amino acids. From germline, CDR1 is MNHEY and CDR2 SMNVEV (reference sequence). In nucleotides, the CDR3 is TGTGCCAGCAGGACTGGTGGCAGGCCAACCTACGAGCAGTACTTC. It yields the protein CASRTGGRPTYEQYF.

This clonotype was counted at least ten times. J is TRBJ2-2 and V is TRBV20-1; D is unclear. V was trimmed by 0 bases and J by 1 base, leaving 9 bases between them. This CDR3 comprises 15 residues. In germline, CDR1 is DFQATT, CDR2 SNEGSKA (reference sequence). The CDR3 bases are TGCAGTGCTAGAGATATAGGGCGGAACACCGGGGAGCTGTTTTTT. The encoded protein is CSARDIGRNTGELFF.

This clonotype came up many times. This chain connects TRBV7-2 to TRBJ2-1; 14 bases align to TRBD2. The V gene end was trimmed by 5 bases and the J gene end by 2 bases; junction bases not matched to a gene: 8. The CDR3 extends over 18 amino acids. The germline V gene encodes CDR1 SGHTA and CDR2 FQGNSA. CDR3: CASSNGTSGRGAYNEQFF. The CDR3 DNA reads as TGTGCCAGCAGCAACGGGACTAGCGGGAGAGGTGCCTACAATGAGCAGTTCTTC.

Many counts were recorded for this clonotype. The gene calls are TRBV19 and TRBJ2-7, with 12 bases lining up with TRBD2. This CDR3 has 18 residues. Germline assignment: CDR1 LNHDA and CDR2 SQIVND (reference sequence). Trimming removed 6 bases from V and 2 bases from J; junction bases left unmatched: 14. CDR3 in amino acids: CASRDPGTSGLFPYEQYF. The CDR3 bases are TGTGCCAGTAGAGATCCCGGGACTAGCGGGTTGTTCCCCTACGAGCAGTACTTC.